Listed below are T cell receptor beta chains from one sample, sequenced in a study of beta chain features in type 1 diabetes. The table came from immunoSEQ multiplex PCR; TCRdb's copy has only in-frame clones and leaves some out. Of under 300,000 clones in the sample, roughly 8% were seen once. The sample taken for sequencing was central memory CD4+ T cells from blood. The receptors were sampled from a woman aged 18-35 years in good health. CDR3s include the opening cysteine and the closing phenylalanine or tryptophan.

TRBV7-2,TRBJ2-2,CASSFTSGELFF
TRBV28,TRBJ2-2,CASSLGVHTGELFF
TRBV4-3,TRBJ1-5,CASSQGQANQPQHF
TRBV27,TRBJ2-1,CASSPTRLEGEQFF
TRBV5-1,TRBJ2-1,CASSLDRYNEQFF
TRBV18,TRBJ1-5,CASSPRTGGSEPQHF
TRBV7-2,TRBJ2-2,CASSLRDWAGELFF
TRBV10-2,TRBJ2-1,CASKYPGGGNEQFF
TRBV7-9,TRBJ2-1,CASSQRTSSYNEQFF
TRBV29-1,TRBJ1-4,CSVTGQGREKLFF
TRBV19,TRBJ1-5,CASSIVQGNQPQHF
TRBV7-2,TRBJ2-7,CASSEGQGLGEQYF
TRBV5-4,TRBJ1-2,CASSPPFATAGYTF
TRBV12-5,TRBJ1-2,CASGEQGIIYGYTF
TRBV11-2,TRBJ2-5,CASSPSRETQYF
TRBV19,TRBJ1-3,CASSPNPATLYSGNTIYF
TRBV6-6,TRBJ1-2,CASRLRDRGYGYTF
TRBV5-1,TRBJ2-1,CASSLDRVGYNEQFF
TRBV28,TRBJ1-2,CASSSISGAHYGYTF
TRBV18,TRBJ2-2,CASSPPTGNTGELFF
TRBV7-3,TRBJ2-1,CASSLGSVAGGFYNEQFF
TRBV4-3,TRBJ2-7,CASSQDHGPAYEQYF
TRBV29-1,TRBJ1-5,CSVAVDGGQPQHF
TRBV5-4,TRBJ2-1,CASSYNNEQFF
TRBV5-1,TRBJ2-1,CASSLALDRSNEQFF
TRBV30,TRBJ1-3,CAWRWVASGNTIYF
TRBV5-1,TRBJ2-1,CASSVGEAYNEQFF
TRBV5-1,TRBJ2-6,CASSPSSGANVLTF
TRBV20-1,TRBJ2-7,CSARDGVQQYF
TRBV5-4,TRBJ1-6,CASSSRSIGSPLHF
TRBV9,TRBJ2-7,CASSVRAGEGYEQYF
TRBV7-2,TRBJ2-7,CASSSDFFTPYEQYF
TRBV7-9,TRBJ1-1,CASSLAETFWEAFF
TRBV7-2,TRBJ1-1,CASSQDRNTEAFF
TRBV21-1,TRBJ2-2,CASSKRAGDTGELFF
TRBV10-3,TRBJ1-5,CATTDRAEQPQHF
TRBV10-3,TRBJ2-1,CATLLSGGPSGQFF
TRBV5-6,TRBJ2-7,CASSPTRPPYEQYF
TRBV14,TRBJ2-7,CASSQLRGSGPSYEQYF
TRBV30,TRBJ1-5,CAWSGGGKNQPQHF
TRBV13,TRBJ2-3,CASSGGLAGGTDTQYF
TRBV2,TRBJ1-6,CASSESLGGGSPLHF
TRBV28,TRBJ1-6,CASSSGTGVYSPLHF
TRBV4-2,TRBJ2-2,CASSQGNEGWNTGELFF
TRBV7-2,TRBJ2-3,CASSLDRGTNTQYF
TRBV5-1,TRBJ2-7,CASSRTVSYEQYF
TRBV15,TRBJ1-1,CATSRDKSGGDEAFF
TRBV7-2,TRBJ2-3,CASSTQGLAGTDTQYF
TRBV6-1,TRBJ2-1,CASNVHRGNEQFF
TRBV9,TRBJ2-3,CASSLQDSTDTQYF
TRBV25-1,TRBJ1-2,CASSVSSGQYYGYTF
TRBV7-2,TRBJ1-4,CASSRAGATNEKLFF
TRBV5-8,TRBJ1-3,CASSLSGLGNTIYF
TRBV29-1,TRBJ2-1,CSAGLAGYVNEQFF
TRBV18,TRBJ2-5,CASSLRLQETQYF
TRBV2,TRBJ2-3,CASKTGDTQYF
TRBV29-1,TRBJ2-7,CSVAWRSSYEQYF
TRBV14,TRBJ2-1,CASSQDFGWTSGRDEQFF
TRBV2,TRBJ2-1,CASALSLAGGGEQFF